The source of this T cell receptor (beta chain) is a study of T cells in Graves' hyperthyroidism and ophthalmopathy. Uncontrolled infections, other autoimmune diseases, pregnancy or lactation led to exclusion of patients. The CDR3 is made up of 16 amino acids. Germline V gene data show CDR1 as LNHDA and CDR2 as SQIVND (reference sequence). The germline V and J ends were trimmed by 5 bases and 4 bases, with 20 bases remaining between them. Authors of the study amplified TCR beta CDR3 regions from RNA transcripts. During a first-round RT-PCR of the TCR CDR3, the HTBI primer set was used. Via MiXCR, TCRdb re-called the multiplex PCR reads, giving one row per CDR3 protein. The data hold under 550,000 distinct CDR3 sequences, with 15% to 20% observed a single time.

The material sequenced was blood. The chain has TRBV19 and TRBJ1-1; no reliable D call. The receptor was derived from a man aged 35 to 55 with Graves' ophthalmopathy. CDR3 amino acids: CASSHHGRQVSTEAFF. CDR3 sequence (DNA): TGTGCCAGTAGTCATCATGGCCGACAAGTAAGCACTGAAGCTTTCTTT. Variable domain in full (rest from reference TRBV19 and TRBJ1-1): DGGITQSPKYLFRKEGQNVTLSCEQNLNHDAMYWYRQDPGQGLRLIYYSQIVNDFQKGDIAEGYSVSREKKESFPLTVTSAQKNPTAFYLCASSHHGRQVSTEAFFGQGTRLTVV.